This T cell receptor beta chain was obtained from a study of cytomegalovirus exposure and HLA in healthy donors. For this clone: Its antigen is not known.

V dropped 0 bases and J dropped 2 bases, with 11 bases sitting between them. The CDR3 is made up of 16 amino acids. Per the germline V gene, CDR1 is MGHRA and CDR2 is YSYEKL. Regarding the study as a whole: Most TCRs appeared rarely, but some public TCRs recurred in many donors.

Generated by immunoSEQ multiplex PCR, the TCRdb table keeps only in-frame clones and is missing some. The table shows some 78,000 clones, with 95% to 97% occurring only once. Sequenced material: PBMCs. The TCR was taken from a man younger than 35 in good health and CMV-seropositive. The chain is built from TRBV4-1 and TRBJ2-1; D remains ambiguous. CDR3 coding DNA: TGCGCCAGCAGCCAAGAAGCACGGGTTCCCTACAATGAGCAGTTCTTC. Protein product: CASSQEARVPYNEQFF.